These 27 T cell receptor beta chains came from one sample sequenced in a study of blood T cell repertoires in COVID-19 (dated by TCRdb to the early 2020s). Library generation was performed with the immunoSEQ multiplex PCR assay. Not all clones reach the TCRdb copy of this immuneACCESS table, which keeps in-frame sequences only. Checked studies attribute under half of the gap to unresolved V genes and leave the rest unexplained. This sample lists about 45,000 clones; 87% were detected once. The ten top clones hold 8% to 10% of the sample. The sequencing sample was made of peripheral blood. These receptors originate from a woman of 80 years or more with active COVID-19.

This sequence joins TRBV7-2 and TRBJ2-1; D gene ambiguous. Germline CDR1 SGHTA, CDR2 FQGNSA. CDR3 length: 15 amino acids. V lost 7 bases and J lost 4, with 17 bases in between. As DNA, the CDR3 is TGTGCCAGCAACAAAGACACACGCCTTTACAATGAGCAGTTCTTC. It codes for CASNKDTRLYNEQFF.

V and J are TRBV9 and TRBJ2-7; TRBD1 agrees at 10 bases. CDR3 length: 15 residues. Per germline, CDR1 SGDLS and CDR2 YYNGEE. The J segment lost 2 bases and the V segment lost 0 bases, leaving 2 bases of the junction unmatched. The CDR3 spells CASSVGGQGAYEQYF. In nucleotides, the CDR3 is TGTGCCAGCAGCGTAGGTGGACAGGGGGCCTACGAGCAGTACTTC.

The chain combines TRBV2 with TRBJ2-3, with 9 bases fitting TRBD1. Germline assignment: CDR1 SNHLY and CDR2 FYNNEI. The CDR3 contains 15 residues. Trimming removed 7 bases from V and 4 bases from J; junction bases left unmatched: 9. Here the CDR3 reads CASTKDRGVADTQYF. The CDR3 region has the DNA TGTGCCAGCACCAAGGACAGGGGAGTCGCAGATACGCAGTATTTT.

This clone was detected once. V is TRBV20-1 and J is TRBJ2-3, with 7 bases lining up with TRBD2. The CDR3 length is 18 residues. The germline V gene encodes CDR1 DFQATT and CDR2 SNEGSKA (reference sequence). The V segment lost 3 bases and the J segment 0 bases; nucleotides outside the gene matches: 15. The CDR3 nucleotides read TGCAGTGCTAGTGACGTGACTAGCTCGGGGGATAGCACAGATACGCAGTATTTT. Its protein is CSASDVTSSGDSTDTQYF.

V gene TRBV19 combines with J gene TRBJ1-5, with TRBD1 matching over 8 bases. V shed 7 bases, J shed 5 bases, and the junction held 10 bases outside the gene matches. The V gene's germline CDR1 is LNHDA and CDR2 SQIVND (reference sequence). The CDR3 sequence is 15 residues long. CDR3 amino acids: CASKPGQGRYQPQHF. The DNA of the CDR3 is TGTGCCAGTAAACCAGGACAGGGACGCTATCAGCCCCAGCATTTT.

This chain uses TRBV10-3 with TRBJ1-6, with 8 bases fitting TRBD1. This CDR3 is 16 amino acids long. Germline CDR1 and CDR2: ENHRY and SYGVKD. V was pared by 3 bases and J by 7 bases, with 8 bases of the junction left unmatched. The CDR3 sequence: CAISDLPTGENSPLHF. The DNA for the CDR3 is TGTGCCATCAGTGACCTACCGACAGGGGAAAATTCACCCCTCCACTTT.

V usage is TRBV7-2 and J usage is TRBJ1-1; D unresolved. The ends were cut back, 2 bases at V and 4 bases at J, with 14 bases in the middle. CDR1 is SGHTA and CDR2 is FQGNSA in the germline V gene. The length of the CDR3 is 15 residues. CDR3 sequence (DNA): TGTGCCAGCAGCTTAAATTCCTTGGTCGGCACTGAAGCTTTCTTT. It specifies CASSLNSLVGTEAFF.

This chain connects TRBV6-5 to TRBJ2-1; 7 bases agree with TRBD2. This CDR3 is built from 16 residues. V dropped 0 bases and J dropped 2; count of bases not matched to a gene: 4. Germline CDR1 MNHEY, CDR2 SVGAGI. The CDR3 nucleotides are TGTGCCAGCAGTTACTCGACCCGGGGGGCCTACAATGAGCAGTTCTTC. Protein product: CASSYSTRGAYNEQFF.

J is TRBJ1-2 and V is TRBV24-1; D call uncertain. The CDR3 contains 15 residues. Trimming cost V 1 base and J 1 base, with 9 bases left between them. Germline V lookup: CDR1 KGHDR, CDR2 SFDVKD. The CDR3 DNA is TGTGCCACCAGTGATTTCGAGGGAGGTAACTATGGCTACACCTTC. Its translation: CATSDFEGGNYGYTF.

The rearrangement joins TRBV28 to TRBJ1-6, with a weak D call TRBD1 (5 bases). Trimming removed 6 bases from V and 8 bases from J, with 11 bases in between. The CDR3 spans 13 residues. Germline assignment: CDR1 MDHEN and CDR2 SYDVKM. The DNA of the CDR3 is TGTGCCAGCAGGTCCCCAGGGTATTCACCCCTCCACTTT. Its translation: CASRSPGYSPLHF.

The chain recombines TRBV10-3 with TRBJ2-7; 8 bases align to TRBD2. V shed 10 bases and J 2 bases; nucleotides not matched to a gene: 10. The CDR3 is 14 amino acids. Per germline, CDR1 ENHRY and CDR2 SYGVKD. This chain's CDR3 is CATSGRAGTYEQYF. The CDR3, as DNA: TGTGCCACCTCCGGGAGGGCAGGGACCTACGAGCAGTACTTC.

The genes are TRBV19 and TRBJ1-1; D unresolved. CDR1 is LNHDA, CDR2 SQIVND, per germline (reference sequence). The CDR3 loop spans 15 amino acids. Deletions cut 2 bases from V and 0 bases from J, with 10 bases between. In DNA, the CDR3 is TGTGCCAGTAGTATATCGGCGGCATTGAACACTGAAGCTTTCTTT. Residues: CASSISAALNTEAFF.

This chain links TRBV28 with TRBJ1-2; D remains unclear. Germline CDR1 is MDHEN and CDR2 is SYDVKM. V was cut by 1 base and J by 6 bases, with 15 bases left in between. The CDR3 sequence is 15 residues long. CDR3 residues: CASSLSPARTNGYTF. In nucleotides, the CDR3 is TGTGCCAGCAGTTTATCTCCGGCGCGGACTAATGGCTACACCTTC.

This chain uses TRBV6-5 with TRBJ1-1; possibly TRBD1 for D (5 bases). Germline V gene data show CDR1 as MNHEY and CDR2 as SVGAGI. The V end lost 9 bases, the J end lost 12 bases, and 20 bases lay between the germline ends. The CDR3 is made up of 12 amino acids. The CDR3 sequence: CASRPDGGRSFF. Here the CDR3 DNA reads TGTGCCAGTCGACCAGACGGGGGTAGGTCTTTCTTT.

This chain connects TRBV2 to TRBJ2-7; D is ambiguous. The CDR3 length is 13 residues. V dropped 6 bases and J dropped 3 bases, with 12 bases sitting between them. From germline, CDR1 is SNHLY and CDR2 FYNNEI. The CDR3, as DNA: TGTGCCAGCAGGAGTGCACAGAACTACGAGCAGTACTTC. This translates into CASRSAQNYEQYF.

The genes are TRBV28 and TRBJ1-2, with D unclear. This CDR3 region has 12 residues. Germline V gives CDR1 MDHEN, CDR2 SYDVKM. The germline V and J ends were trimmed by 10 bases and 0 bases, with 9 bases remaining between them. The DNA for the CDR3 is TGTGCCACAACTAGGGCTAACTATGGCTACACCTTC. This codes for CATTRANYGYTF.

The rearrangement links TRBV7-6 to TRBJ2-2; maybe TRBD2 (5 bases). Trimming pared 3 bases from V and 6 bases from J, leaving 14 bases between. Germline CDR1 is SGHVS and CDR2 is FNYEAQ. The CDR3 sequence is 15 residues long. Here the CDR3 reads CASSFRLDSAGELFF. CDR3 DNA sequence: TGTGCCAGCAGCTTCAGACTGGATAGCGCCGGGGAGCTGTTTTTT.

The rearrangement joins TRBV5-4 to TRBJ2-5, with unresolved D. CDR3 size: 15 residues. Trimming shortened V by 0 bases and J by 1 base, and 10 bases separated the two germline ends. From germline, CDR1 is SGHNT and CDR2 YYREEE (reference sequence). CDR3 in DNA: TGTGCCAGCAGCTTGGGCGCTATATCCCAAGAGACCCAGTACTTC. Translation: CASSLGAISQETQYF.

The V and J genes are TRBV7-2 and TRBJ2-7; D perhaps matches TRBD2 (7 bases). Germline V lookup: CDR1 SGHTA, CDR2 FQGNSA. V was clipped by 2 bases and J by 6 bases, with 8 bases between them. CDR3 length: 12 amino acids. Here the CDR3 reads CASSLRGGEQYF. CDR3 DNA sequence: TGTGCCAGCAGCTTAAGGGGGGGCGAGCAGTACTTC.

V gene TRBV9 combines with J gene TRBJ2-2; 11 bases map to TRBD2. V was pared by 3 bases and J by 5 bases, with 3 bases of the junction left unmatched. Germline loops: CDR1 SGDLS, CDR2 YYNGEE. This CDR3 region has 15 residues. CDR3 region: CASSALAGGTGELFF. The CDR3 DNA follows: TGTGCCAGCAGCGCTCTAGCGGGGGGTACCGGGGAGCTGTTTTTT.

This rearrangement joins TRBV2 to TRBJ2-3, with TRBD2 as a possible D gene (7 bases). The germline V and J ends were trimmed by 3 bases and 13 bases, with 11 bases remaining between them. This CDR3 has 11 amino acids. CDR1 and CDR2 from the germline V gene are SNHLY and FYNNEI. This CDR3 is CASSEGAGEYF. In DNA, the CDR3 is TGTGCCAGCAGTGAGGGGGCGGGGGAGTATTTT.

This chain joins TRBV5-4 and TRBJ1-1; D is perhaps TRBD1 (6 bases). Germline V gene lookup returns CDR1 SGHNT and CDR2 YYREEE (reference sequence). CDR3 length equals 14 residues. Trimming left V 1 base short and J 5 bases short, with 12 bases between. Here the CDR3 DNA reads TGTGCCAGCAGCTTGAGGGGGAGTAGGACTGAAGCTTTCTTT. It yields the protein CASSLRGSRTEAFF.

V usage is TRBV6-5 and J usage is TRBJ1-2, with TRBD1 identical over 10 bases. CDR3 length: 13 amino acids. Germline CDR1 MNHEY, CDR2 SVGAGI. V lost 6 bases and J lost 8; bases outside the gene matches: 6. CDR3 in DNA: TGTGCCAGCAGCCGACAGGGGGCGGAGGGCTACACCTTC. Protein product: CASSRQGAEGYTF.

The J gene is TRBJ2-5, the V gene TRBV7-2; TRBD1 matches at 9 bases. Per the germline V gene, CDR1 is SGHTA and CDR2 is FQGNSA. V lost 4 bases and J lost 1; bases outside the gene matches: 4. The CDR3 totals 15 residues. The CDR3 spells CASSSHRGLQETQYF. The CDR3 DNA reads TGTGCCAGCAGCTCCCACAGGGGGCTCCAAGAGACCCAGTACTTC. Full variable domain (remainder filled in from reference TRBV7-2 and TRBJ2-5): GAGVSQSPSNKVTEKGKDVELRCDPISGHTALYWYRQSLGQGLEFLIYFQGNSAPDKSGLPSDRFSAERTGGSVSTLTIQRTQQEDSAVYLCASSSHRGLQETQYFGPGTRLLVL.

This chain connects TRBV6-5 to TRBJ1-1; D is uncertain. Germline values: CDR1 MNHEY, CDR2 SVGAGI. V lost 7 bases, J lost 4 bases, and 19 bases lay in between. The CDR3 contains 15 residues. The CDR3, as DNA: TGTGCCAGCACCAAATCCCCGGGTCTAGGCACTGAAGCTTTCTTT. It codes for CASTKSPGLGTEAFF.

The CDR3: CASSPGLAGGKQYF. DNA for the CDR3: TGTGCCAGCAGCCCGGGACTAGCGGGGGGGAAGCAGTACTTC. This sequence joins TRBV5-5 and TRBJ2-7; 16 bases fit TRBD2. The CDR3 sequence is 14 residues long. Per germline, CDR1 SGHKS and CDR2 YYEKEE (reference sequence). With V trimmed by 4 bases and J by 8 bases, 3 bases remained unmatched.

The chain employs TRBV28 and TRBJ1-5; the match to TRBD1 covers 7 bases. CDR1 is MDHEN, CDR2 SYDVKM, per germline. Losses at the gene ends were 6 bases for V and 5 bases for J; bases not matched to a gene: 13. CDR3 length: 16 amino acids. The CDR3 loop is CASSLRTGVGDQPQHF. The DNA for the CDR3 is TGTGCCAGCAGCCTCCGAACAGGGGTAGGGGATCAGCCCCAGCATTTT. Full variable domain (remainder filled in from reference TRBV28 and TRBJ1-5): DVKVTQSSRYLVKRTGEKVFLECVQDMDHENMFWYRQDPGLGLRLIYFSYDVKMKEKGDIPEGYSVSREKKERFSLILESASTNQTSMYLCASSLRTGVGDQPQHFGDGTRLSIL.